This T cell receptor (beta chain) was obtained from a study of human T cells and chemical hapten exposure. Study-wide results and limits: TCRs whose frequency exceeded 1 in 1000 remained the same following DPC sensitization. Compared with pre-sensitization or healthy control sets, expanded TCRs clustered more.

The sample holds a few counts of this clonotype. Its specificity is unknown. This sample's time point: patch test 2, 6 weeks after DPC sensitization. This sample's treatment: therapeutic diphenylcyclopropenone sensitization with weekly scalp DPC. Donors, patients with alopecia ranging from 18 to 70 years old and judged suitable for DPC, provided samples. The library put unique molecular identifiers onto individual cDNA molecules. One entry per CDR3 protein, called by TCRdb with MiXCR from the RACE reads. Here the sample spans some 88,000 distinct CDR3 sequences, about 10% being singletons. The V end lost 2 bases, the J end lost 2 bases, and 10 bases lay between the germline ends. Per the germline V gene, CDR1 is MDHEN and CDR2 is SYDVKM. The CDR3 totals 14 residues.

This specimen consisted of whole blood, obtained in connection with sensitization to the hapten diphenylcyclopropenone (DPC). The clonotype originates from a man between 40 and 49 years old with alopecia areata. Some clones in this sample may be carry-over from other donors' samples. This rearrangement joins TRBV28 to TRBJ2-7, with D unclear. The CDR3, as DNA: TGTGCCAGCAGTTTACCGGCGGCTGCCTACGAGCAGTACTTC. Residues: CASSLPAAAYEQYF.